These 20 T cell receptor beta chains came from one sample sequenced in a study of cytomegalovirus exposure and HLA in healthy donors. Primers included in the PCR were 60 Vbeta and 13 Jbeta primers. The assay was immunoSEQ multiplex PCR, and TCRdb's table has in-frame clones only and misses some. The sample contains fewer than 150,000 clones, roughly two thirds of which appear only once. The sequencing sample was made of PBMCs. The receptor set was obtained from a man in his late teens or twenties in good health and CMV-seropositive.

The chain carries TRBV7-2 and TRBJ2-5, with 15 bases aligning to TRBD2. Germline loops: CDR1 SGHTA, CDR2 FQGNSA. The trim removed 5 bases at V and 9 bases at J, leaving 10 bases unmatched. The CDR3 runs 16 residues. CDR3 DNA sequence: TGTGCCAGCAGCCCTCGGACTAGCGGGGGGGTAGCGGCCCAGTACTTC. It specifies CASSPRTSGGVAAQYF.

The chain carries TRBV5-6 and TRBJ1-2; possibly TRBD1 for D (5 bases). The length of the CDR3 is 14 residues. Looked up from germline, CDR1 is SGHDT and CDR2 is YYEEEE. The V and J ends lost 6 bases and 7 bases respectively, with 19 bases between them. Written as DNA, the CDR3 is TGTGCCAGCACCCCCTTCTGGGGGGACGGTGGCTACACCTTC. Translating gives CASTPFWGDGGYTF.

The V gene is TRBV15, the J gene TRBJ1-2; perhaps TRBD1 as D (5 bases). The CDR3 contains 15 residues. With 0 bases removed from V and 2 bases from J, the gap between germline ends came to 10 bases. Per germline, CDR1 LNHNV and CDR2 YYDKDF (reference sequence). CDR3 amino acids: CATSRDLDKNYGYTF. The CDR3, as DNA: TGTGCCACCAGCAGAGATCTGGACAAGAACTATGGCTACACCTTC.

CDR3 amino acids: CASSVGTGIMDEQFF. CDR3 nucleotides: TGTGCCAGCAGTGTAGGAACAGGGATCATGGATGAGCAGTTCTTC. V is TRBV6-1 and J is TRBJ2-1, with D possibly TRBD1 on 6 matching bases. The germline V gene encodes CDR1 MNHNS and CDR2 SASEGT. The CDR3 is made up of 15 amino acids. V was cut by 4 bases and J by 8 bases, with 18 bases left in between.

The chain recombines TRBV19 with TRBJ1-2, with 9 bases matching TRBD1. Trimming removed 3 bases from V and 2 bases from J; junction bases left unmatched: 4. The CDR3 runs 15 residues. Germline CDR1 and CDR2: LNHDA and SQIVND (reference sequence). The CDR3 DNA reads TGTGCCAGTAGTATTACAGGGGGCCAAAACTATGGCTACACCTTC. This sequence encodes CASSITGGQNYGYTF.

This clone was picked up a small number of times. The rearrangement links TRBV10-3 to TRBJ1-1; no clear D gene. Germline CDR1 is ENHRY and CDR2 is SYGVKD. The CDR3 totals 12 residues. V was cut by 8 bases and J by 7 bases, with 14 bases left in between. The CDR3 region is CAIQDGRGEAFF. The DNA of the CDR3 is TGTGCCATCCAAGACGGCCGGGGTGAAGCTTTCTTT.

This clone is classed as medium-sized (0.01 to 0.1%). The chain combines TRBV28 with TRBJ2-7; the D gene is possibly TRBD1 (6 bases). The length of the CDR3 is 13 residues. Germline V gene lookup returns CDR1 MDHEN and CDR2 SYDVKM. The ends were cut back, 4 bases at V and 2 bases at J, with 9 bases in the middle. This CDR3 is CASSSGQTYEQYF. DNA for the CDR3: TGTGCCAGCAGTTCCGGACAGACCTACGAGCAGTACTTC.

The CDR3 is CASSVSPGQGWETQYF. DNA for the CDR3: TGTGCCAGCAGTGTATCCCCGGGACAGGGATGGGAGACCCAGTACTTC. The rearrangement joins TRBV6-1 to TRBJ2-5; 9 bases line up with TRBD1. Trimming at V came to 4 bases and at J to 5 bases, leaving 11 bases not matched to a gene. The CDR3 totals 16 residues. Germline CDR1 and CDR2: MNHNS and SASEGT.

This clone has more than one count but fewer than ten. The chain joins TRBV27 to TRBJ1-1; D may be TRBD1 (6 bases). CDR1 MNHEY and CDR2 SMNVEV come from the germline V gene (reference sequence). V shed 3 bases and J shed 8 bases, with 16 bases lying between them. CDR3 length: 14 residues. The CDR3 DNA reads as TGTGCCAGCAGTTTGGACAGCACTACATCCGAAGCTTTCTTT. It codes for CASSLDSTTSEAFF.

This clone occurred a few times. Here the CDR3 reads CASSFFQGAGNQPQHF. DNA of the CDR3: TGTGCCAGCAGCTTTTTTCAGGGGGCTGGGAATCAGCCCCAGCATTTT. The chain joins TRBV5-8 to TRBJ1-5; TRBD1 matches at 8 bases. The CDR3 runs to 16 residues. V lost 2 bases to trimming and J lost 4 bases; unmatched junction nucleotides: 8. Looked up from germline, CDR1 is SGHTS and CDR2 is YDEGEE.

The chain combines TRBV28 with TRBJ1-3, with a tentative D call TRBD1 (6 bases). Trimming shortened V by 2 bases and J by 4 bases, and 15 bases separated the two germline ends. The CDR3 contains 16 residues. Germline V lookup: CDR1 MDHEN, CDR2 SYDVKM. CDR3 residues: CASSLRGGGSGNTIYF. The CDR3 nucleotides read TGTGCCAGCAGTTTACGAGGGGGAGGGTCCGGAAACACCATATATTTT.

The V and J genes are TRBV11-2 and TRBJ1-4; 7 bases match TRBD1. Germline trimming cut 5 bases from V and 3 bases from J; bases unmatched to any gene: 6. Germline-derived CDR1 and CDR2 are SGHAT and FQNNGV. The CDR3 contains 15 residues. The CDR3 DNA is TGTGCCAGCAGCCGGAACAGGGGCCCTAATGAAAAACTGTTTTTT. Translation: CASSRNRGPNEKLFF. The full variable domain, rest sourced from reference TRBV11-2 and TRBJ1-4, is EAGVAQSPRYKIIEKRQSVAFWCNPISGHATLYWYQQILGQGPKLLIQFQNNGVVDDSQLPKDRFSAERLKGVDSTLKIQPAKLEDSAVYLCASSRNRGPNEKLFFGSGTQLSVL.

Only a few counts were recorded for this clone. The rearrangement joins TRBV5-1 to TRBJ1-1, with D perhaps TRBD1 (6 bases). This CDR3 contains 14 residues. The V end lost 4 bases, the J end lost 2 bases, and 12 bases lay between the germline ends. CDR1 is SGHRS, CDR2 YFSETQ, per germline. The DNA of the CDR3 is TGCGCCAGCAGCGTCCTACAGGGTAACACTGAAGCTTTCTTT. It codes for CASSVLQGNTEAFF.

V gene TRBV5-1 combines with J gene TRBJ2-3; D perhaps matches TRBD1 (5 bases). The V end was cut by 2 bases, the J end by 11 bases, with 9 bases between. CDR1 is SGHRS and CDR2 is YFSETQ in the germline V gene. The CDR3 covers 11 residues. The DNA for the CDR3 is TGCGCCAGCAGCTTCAGGGAAGAGCAGTATTTT. It codes for CASSFREEQYF. Based on the CDR3 plus reference TRBV5-1 and TRBJ2-3, the full variable domain is KAGVTQTPRYLIKTRGQQVTLSCSPISGHRSVSWYQQTPGQGLQFLFEYFSETQRNKGNFPGRFSGRQFSNSRSEMNVSTLELGDSALYLCASSFREEQYFGPGTRLTVL.

V gene TRBV6-5 combines with J gene TRBJ2-4; 8 bases are shared with TRBD2. This CDR3 spans 14 amino acids. Germline V lookup: CDR1 MNHEY, CDR2 SVGAGI. Trimming took 6 bases from V and 3 from J; bases not matched to a gene: 4. CDR3 nucleotide sequence: TGTGCCAGCAGCCCCGCGGGGGGCAAAAACATTCAGTACTTC. Its protein product is CASSPAGGKNIQYF.

The chain employs TRBV28 and TRBJ1-5; D possibly corresponds to TRBD1 (6 bases). Per germline, CDR1 MDHEN and CDR2 SYDVKM. CDR3 length equals 14 residues. The germline V and J ends were trimmed by 4 bases and 5 bases, with 12 bases remaining between them. The CDR3 is CASSSGGHDQPQHF. For the CDR3, the DNA is TGTGCCAGCAGTTCGGGGGGCCATGATCAGCCCCAGCATTTT.

This clone was recorded once. The rearrangement uses TRBV6-1 and TRBJ2-7; TRBD2 aligns across 9 bases. There are 14 residues in the CDR3. J gave up 4 bases and V 5 bases, and 6 bases lay outside the gene matches. Germline V lookup: CDR1 MNHNS, CDR2 SASEGT. The CDR3 spells CASSLFSGGYEQYF. The CDR3 DNA is TGTGCCAGCAGTCTTTTTAGCGGGGGATACGAGCAGTACTTC.

The genes are TRBV28 and TRBJ1-5, with D perhaps TRBD1 (5 bases). Trimming left V 1 base short and J 4 bases short, with 11 bases between. The V gene's germline CDR1 is MDHEN and CDR2 SYDVKM. The CDR3 is 15 residues long. Here the CDR3 DNA reads TGTGCCAGCAGTTTATCGGCAGGGAGGAATCAGCCCCAGCATTTT. This gives the protein CASSLSAGRNQPQHF.

This chain links TRBV14 with TRBJ2-7; D gene uncertain. Trimming took 4 bases from V and 0 from J, leaving 13 bases between them. This CDR3 comprises 15 residues. The germline V gene has CDR1 SGHDN and CDR2 FVKESK. The CDR3 region is CASSPTRRSSYEQYV. CDR3 coding DNA: TGTGCCAGCAGCCCCACCCGCCGGAGCTCCTACGAGCAGTACGTC.

This chain connects TRBV6-4 to TRBJ1-5; D gene ambiguous. The CDR3 has 13 amino acids. CDR1 and CDR2 (germline): MRHNA, SNTAGT. The V end lost 0 bases, the J end lost 6 bases, and 6 bases lay between the germline ends. The CDR3 nucleotides are TGTGCCAGCAGTGACTCGGAGGGTCAGCCCCAGCATTTT. It is translated as CASSDSEGQPQHF.